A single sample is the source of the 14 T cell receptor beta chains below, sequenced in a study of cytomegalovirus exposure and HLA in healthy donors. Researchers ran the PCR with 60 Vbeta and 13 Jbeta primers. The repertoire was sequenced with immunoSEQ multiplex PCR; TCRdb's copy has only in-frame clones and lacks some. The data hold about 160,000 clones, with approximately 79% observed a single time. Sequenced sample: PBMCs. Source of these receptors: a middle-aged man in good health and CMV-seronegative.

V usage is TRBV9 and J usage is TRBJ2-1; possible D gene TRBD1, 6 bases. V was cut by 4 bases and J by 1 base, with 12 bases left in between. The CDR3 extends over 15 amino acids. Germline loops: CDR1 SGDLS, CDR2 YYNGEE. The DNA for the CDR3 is TGTGCCAGCAGCCCTACGAGGGGGTCCTACAATGAGCAGTTCTTC. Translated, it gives CASSPTRGSYNEQFF.

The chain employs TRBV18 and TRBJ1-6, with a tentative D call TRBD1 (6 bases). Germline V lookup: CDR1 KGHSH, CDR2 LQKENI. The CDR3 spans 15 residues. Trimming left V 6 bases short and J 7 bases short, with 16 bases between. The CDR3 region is CASSQIQGGNSPLHF. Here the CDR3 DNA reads TGTGCCAGCTCCCAAATACAGGGAGGGAATTCACCCCTCCACTTT.

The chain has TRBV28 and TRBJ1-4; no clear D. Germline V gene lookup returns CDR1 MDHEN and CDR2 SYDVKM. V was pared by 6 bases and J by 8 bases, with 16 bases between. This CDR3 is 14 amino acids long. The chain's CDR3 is CASRSSGIREKLFF. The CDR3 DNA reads TGTGCCAGCAGGTCGTCGGGTATCCGGGAAAAACTGTTTTTT. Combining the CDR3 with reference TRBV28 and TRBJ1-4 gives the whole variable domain DVKVTQSSRYLVKRTGEKVFLECVQDMDHENMFWYRQDPGLGLRLIYFSYDVKMKEKGDIPEGYSVSREKKERFSLILESASTNQTSMYLCASRSSGIREKLFFGSGTQLSVL.

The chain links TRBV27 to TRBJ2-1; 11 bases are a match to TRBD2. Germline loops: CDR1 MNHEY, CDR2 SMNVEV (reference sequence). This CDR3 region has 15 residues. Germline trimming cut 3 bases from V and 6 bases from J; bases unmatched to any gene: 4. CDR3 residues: CASSLGGLAVNEQFF. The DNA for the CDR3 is TGTGCCAGCAGTTTGGGGGGACTAGCGGTCAATGAGCAGTTCTTC.

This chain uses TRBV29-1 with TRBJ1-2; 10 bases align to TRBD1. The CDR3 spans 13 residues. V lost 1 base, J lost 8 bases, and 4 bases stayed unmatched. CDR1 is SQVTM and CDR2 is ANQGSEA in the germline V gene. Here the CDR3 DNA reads TGCAGCGTTGAAGGGACAGGGGGACGGGGCTACACCTTC. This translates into CSVEGTGGRGYTF. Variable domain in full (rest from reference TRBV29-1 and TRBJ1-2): SAVISQKPSRDICQRGTSLTIQCQVDSQVTMMFWYRQQPGQSLTLIATANQGSEATYESGFVIDKFPISRPNLTFSTLTVSNMSPEDSSIYLCSVEGTGGRGYTFGSGTRLTVV.

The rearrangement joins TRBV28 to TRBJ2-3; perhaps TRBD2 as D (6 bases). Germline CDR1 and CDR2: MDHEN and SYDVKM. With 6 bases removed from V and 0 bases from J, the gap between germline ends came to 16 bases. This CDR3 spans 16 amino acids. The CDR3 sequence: CASSGAGLLSTDTQYF. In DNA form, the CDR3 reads TGTGCCAGCAGCGGCGCCGGACTATTAAGCACAGATACGCAGTATTTT.

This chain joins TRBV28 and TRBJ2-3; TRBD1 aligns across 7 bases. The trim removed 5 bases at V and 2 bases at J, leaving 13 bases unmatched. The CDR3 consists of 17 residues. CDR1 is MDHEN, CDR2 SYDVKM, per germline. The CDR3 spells CASSTGVGTWATDTQYF. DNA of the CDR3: TGTGCCAGCAGTACAGGGGTTGGAACCTGGGCCACAGATACGCAGTATTTT.

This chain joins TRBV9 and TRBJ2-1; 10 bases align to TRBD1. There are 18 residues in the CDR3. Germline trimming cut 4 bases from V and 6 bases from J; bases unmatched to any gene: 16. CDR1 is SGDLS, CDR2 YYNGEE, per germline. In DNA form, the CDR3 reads TGTGCCAGCAGCAAATTAGCGGGGCGGACAGGGGGGTTCAATGAGCAGTTCTTC. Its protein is CASSKLAGRTGGFNEQFF.

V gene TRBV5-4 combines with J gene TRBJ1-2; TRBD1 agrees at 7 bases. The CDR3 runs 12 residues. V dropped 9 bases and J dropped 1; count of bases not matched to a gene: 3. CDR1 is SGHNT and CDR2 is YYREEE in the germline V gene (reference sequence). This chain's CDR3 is CAIQGFNYGYTF. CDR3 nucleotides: TGTGCCATACAGGGGTTTAACTATGGCTACACCTTC. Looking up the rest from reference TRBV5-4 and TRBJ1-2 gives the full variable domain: ETGVTQSPTHLIKTRGQQVTLRCSSQSGHNTVSWYQQALGQGPQFIFQYYREEENGRGNFPPRFSGLQFPNYSSELNVNALELDDSALYLCAIQGFNYGYTFGSGTRLTVV.

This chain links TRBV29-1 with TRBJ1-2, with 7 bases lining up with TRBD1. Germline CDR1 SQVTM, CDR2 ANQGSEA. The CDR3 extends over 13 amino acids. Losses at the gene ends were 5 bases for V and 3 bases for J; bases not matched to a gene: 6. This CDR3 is CSVPVTGDYGYTF. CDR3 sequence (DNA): TGCAGCGTTCCCGTTACAGGGGACTATGGCTACACCTTC.

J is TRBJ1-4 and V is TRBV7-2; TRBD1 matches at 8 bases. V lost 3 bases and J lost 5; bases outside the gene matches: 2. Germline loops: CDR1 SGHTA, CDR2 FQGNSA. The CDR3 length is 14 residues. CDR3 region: CASSFDRGNEKLFF. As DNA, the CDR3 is TGTGCCAGCAGCTTCGACAGGGGAAATGAAAAACTGTTTTTT.

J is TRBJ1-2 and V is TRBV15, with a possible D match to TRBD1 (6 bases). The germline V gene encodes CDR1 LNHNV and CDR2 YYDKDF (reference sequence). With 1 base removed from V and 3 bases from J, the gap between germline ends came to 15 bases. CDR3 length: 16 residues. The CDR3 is CATSRVQGKGDYGYTF. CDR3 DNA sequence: TGTGCCACCAGCAGAGTTCAGGGGAAAGGGGACTATGGCTACACCTTC.

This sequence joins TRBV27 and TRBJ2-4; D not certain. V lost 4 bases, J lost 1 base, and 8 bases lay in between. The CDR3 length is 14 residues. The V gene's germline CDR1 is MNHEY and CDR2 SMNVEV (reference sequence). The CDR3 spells CASSSSLAKNIQYF. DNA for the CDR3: TGTGCCAGCAGTTCATCCCTGGCCAAAAACATTCAGTACTTC.

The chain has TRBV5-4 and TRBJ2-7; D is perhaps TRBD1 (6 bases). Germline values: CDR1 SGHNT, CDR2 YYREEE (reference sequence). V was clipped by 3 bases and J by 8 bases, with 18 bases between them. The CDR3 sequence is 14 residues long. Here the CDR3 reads CASSSTWGPYKQYF. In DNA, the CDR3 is TGTGCCAGCAGCTCGACCTGGGGGCCGTACAAGCAGTACTTC.